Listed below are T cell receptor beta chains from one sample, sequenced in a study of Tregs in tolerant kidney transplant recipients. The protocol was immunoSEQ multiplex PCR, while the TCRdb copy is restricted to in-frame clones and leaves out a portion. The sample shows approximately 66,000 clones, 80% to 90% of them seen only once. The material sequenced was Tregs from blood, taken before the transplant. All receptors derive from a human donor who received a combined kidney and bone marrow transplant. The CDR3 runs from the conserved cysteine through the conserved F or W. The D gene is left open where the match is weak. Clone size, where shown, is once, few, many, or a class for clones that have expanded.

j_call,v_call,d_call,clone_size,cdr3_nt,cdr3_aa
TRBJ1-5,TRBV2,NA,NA,TGTGCCAGCAGTGTAGGGAAGGATTATAGCAATCAGCCCCAGCATTTT,CASSVGKDYSNQPQHF
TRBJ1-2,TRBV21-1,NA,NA,TGTGCCAGCAGCGTCGGAAGGACCCCACCCATCCACTATGGCTACACCTTC,CASSVGRTPPIHYGYTF
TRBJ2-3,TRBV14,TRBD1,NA,TGTGCCAGCAGCCAAGGGACAGGGACGATTAGGTCCACAGATACGCAGTATTTT,CASSQGTGTIRSTDTQYF
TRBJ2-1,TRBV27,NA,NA,TGTGCCAGCAGTGGTGGGATAGCCCCCTTCTTC,CASSGGIAPFF
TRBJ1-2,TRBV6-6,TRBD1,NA,TGTGCCAGCGACAGGGGGGACTATGGCTACACCTTC,CASDRGDYGYTF
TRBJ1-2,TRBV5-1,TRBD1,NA,TGCGCCAGCAGCTTGGATAGGGGGCAAGATGGCTACACCTTC,CASSLDRGQDGYTF
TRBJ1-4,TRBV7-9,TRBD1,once,TGTGCCAGCAGCCTGGACAGGGGGCTCGGAAAACTGTTTTTT,CASSLDRGLGKLFF
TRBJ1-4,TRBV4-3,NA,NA,TGCGCCAGCAGCCAATCGCGGGAAAAACTGTTTTTT,CASSQSREKLFF
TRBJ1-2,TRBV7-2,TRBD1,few,TGTGCCAGCAGCCGGGACAGACTAAACTATGGCTACACCTTC,CASSRDRLNYGYTF
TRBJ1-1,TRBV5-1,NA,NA,TGCGCCAGCTACGGGGGCCCGACGAACACTGAAGCTTTCTTT,CASYGGPTNTEAFF
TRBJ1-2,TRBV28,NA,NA,TGTGCCAGCAGTGGATGGGTCTATGGCTACACCTTC,CASSGWVYGYTF
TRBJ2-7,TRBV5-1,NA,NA,TGCGCCAGCAGCTTAGGGACCTCCTCCTACGAGCAGTACTTC,CASSLGTSSYEQYF
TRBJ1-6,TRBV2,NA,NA,TGTGCCAGCAGTGCGGAGGGCATTTATTCACCCCTCCACTTT,CASSAEGIYSPLHF
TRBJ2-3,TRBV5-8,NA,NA,TGTGCCAGCAGCTTGGGACAGCTCTTCACAGATACGCAGTATTTT,CASSLGQLFTDTQYF
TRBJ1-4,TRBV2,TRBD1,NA,TGTGCCAGCAGTGCACTGACAGGGGGTGAAAAACTGTTTTTT,CASSALTGGEKLFF
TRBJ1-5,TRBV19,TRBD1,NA,TGTGCCAGTAGTAGCGCAGGGGGCCGCAATCAGCCCCAGCATTTT,CASSSAGGRNQPQHF
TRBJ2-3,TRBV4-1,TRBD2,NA,TGCGCCAGCAGCAAGTCTTCGGGACTAGCGGGAGATACGCAGTATTTT,CASSKSSGLAGDTQYF
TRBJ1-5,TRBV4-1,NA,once,TGCGCCAGCAGCCAAGAACCGGACGCCATATCCATGGCCCAGCATTTT,CASSQEPDAISMAQHF
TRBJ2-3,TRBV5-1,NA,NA,TGCGCCAGCAGCTTGGTCGAGCCCAGCACAGATACGCAGTATTTT,CASSLVEPSTDTQYF
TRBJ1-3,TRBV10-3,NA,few,TGTGCCATCAGTGAGAATCGTCGGGGGGCAGGGGACACCATATATTTT,CAISENRRGAGDTIYF
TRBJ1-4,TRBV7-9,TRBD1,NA,TGTGCCAGCAGCCCCAAGGGGACAGGGGCGGCAACTAATGAAAAACTGTTTTTT,CASSPKGTGAATNEKLFF
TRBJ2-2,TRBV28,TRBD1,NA,TGTGCCAGCAACCCCGGACAGGGTTTTGTTAGGAACACCGGGGAGCTGTTTTTT,CASNPGQGFVRNTGELFF
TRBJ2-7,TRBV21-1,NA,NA,TGTGCCAGCAGCAAAGAGCGGGAGATTAAGTACGAGCAGTACTTC,CASSKEREIKYEQYF
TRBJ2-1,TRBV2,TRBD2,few,TGTGCCATTACCCAGCGGGGGGGCGGGAATGAGCAGTTCTTC,CAITQRGGGNEQFF
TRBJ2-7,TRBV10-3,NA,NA,TGTGCCATCAGTGAAGGTCTAGCAGGGTCCCACGAGCAGTACTTC,CAISEGLAGSHEQYF
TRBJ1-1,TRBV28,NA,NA,TGTGCCAGCAGCGACCTGAACACTGAAGCTTTCTTT,CASSDLNTEAFF
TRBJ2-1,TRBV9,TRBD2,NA,TGTGCCAGCAGCGCTGGACTAGCGGGAGGAGGGAATGAGCAGTTCTTC,CASSAGLAGGGNEQFF
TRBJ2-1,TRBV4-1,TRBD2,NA,TGCGCCAGCAGCCCCGCCCCCCTTTTACTAGCGGGGGGCCACAATGAGCAGTTCTTC,CASSPAPLLLAGGHNEQFF
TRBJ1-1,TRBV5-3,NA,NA,TGTGCCAGAAGCTTGACAGACTCCAACATGAACACTGAAGCTTTCTTT,CARSLTDSNMNTEAFF
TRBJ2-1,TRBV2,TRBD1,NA,TGTGCCAGCAGTCGGGACAGGCTCAATGAGCAGTTCTTC,CASSRDRLNEQFF
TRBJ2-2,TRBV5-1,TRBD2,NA,TGCGCCAGCAGCTTGGCCGGGGCGGGGGCGAACACCGGGGAGCTGTTTTTT,CASSLAGAGANTGELFF
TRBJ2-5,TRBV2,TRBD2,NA,TGTGCCTCCCAATCGGGGGGGCAAGAGACCCAGTACTTC,CASQSGGQETQYF
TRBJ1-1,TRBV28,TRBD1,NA,TGTGCCAGCAGAACGGACAGGGTAATGAACACTGAAGCTTTCTTT,CASRTDRVMNTEAFF
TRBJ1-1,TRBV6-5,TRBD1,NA,TGTGCCAGCAGCCCTATAAACAGGGGGAACACTGAAGCTTTCTTT,CASSPINRGNTEAFF
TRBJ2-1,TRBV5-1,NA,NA,TGCGCCAGCAGCACTGGAGTCGGGGATGAGCAGTTCTTC,CASSTGVGDEQFF
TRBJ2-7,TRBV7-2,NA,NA,TGTGCCAGCAGCTTGGAGTCCTTTGGGCCCTACGAGCAGTACTTC,CASSLESFGPYEQYF
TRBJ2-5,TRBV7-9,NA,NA,TGTGCCAGCAGCCCAGACCACCAAGAGACCCAGTACTTC,CASSPDHQETQYF
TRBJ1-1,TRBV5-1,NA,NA,TGCGCCAGCAGCCCAACCGAAGGGTCAACTGAAGCTTTCTTT,CASSPTEGSTEAFF
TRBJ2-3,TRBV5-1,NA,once,TGCGCCAGCAGCCGGGGGGGGACAGGGTCCGCAGATACGCAGTATTTT,CASSRGGTGSADTQYF
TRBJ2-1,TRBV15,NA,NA,TGTGCCACCAGCAGAGGGGCCCACGATAACAATGAGCAGTTCTTC,CATSRGAHDNNEQFF
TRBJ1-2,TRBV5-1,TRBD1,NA,TGCGCCAGCAGCTTGGCCCTGGGACAGGGTCATGGCTACACCTTC,CASSLALGQGHGYTF
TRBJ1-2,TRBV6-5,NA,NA,TGTGCCAGCAGTTACCGCCGGACAGACTATGGCTACACCTTC,CASSYRRTDYGYTF
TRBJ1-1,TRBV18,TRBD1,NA,TGTGCCAGCTCACCACCTATACAGGGGAGGAACACTGAAGCTTTCTTT,CASSPPIQGRNTEAFF
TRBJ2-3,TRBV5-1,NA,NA,TGCGCCAGTTCCGGTTACACAGATACGCAGTATTTT,CASSGYTDTQYF